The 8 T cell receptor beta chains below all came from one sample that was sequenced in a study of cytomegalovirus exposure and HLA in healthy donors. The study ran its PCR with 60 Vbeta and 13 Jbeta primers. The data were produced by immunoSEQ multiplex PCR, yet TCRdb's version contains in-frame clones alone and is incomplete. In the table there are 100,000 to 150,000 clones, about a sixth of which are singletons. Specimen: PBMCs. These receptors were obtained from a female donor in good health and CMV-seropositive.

CDR3: CASSQYWTSPQETQYF. CDR3 DNA sequence: TGCGCCAGCAGCCAATACTGGACTAGTCCGCAAGAGACCCAGTACTTC. The chain uses TRBV4-1 and TRBJ2-5; TRBD2 aligns across 7 bases. The germline CDR1 and CDR2 sequences are MGHRA and YSYEKL. This CDR3 has 16 residues. Trimming cost V 2 bases and J 2 bases; bases outside gene matches: 8.

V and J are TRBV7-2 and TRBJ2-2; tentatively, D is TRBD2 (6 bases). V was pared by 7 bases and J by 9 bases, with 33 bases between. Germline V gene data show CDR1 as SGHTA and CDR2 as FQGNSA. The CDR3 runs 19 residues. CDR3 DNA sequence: TGTGCCAGCACCCTAAGGGACGGGGCAGGGAGGTTTTGGGCCCGGGAGCTGTTTTTT. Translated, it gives CASTLRDGAGRFWARELFF.

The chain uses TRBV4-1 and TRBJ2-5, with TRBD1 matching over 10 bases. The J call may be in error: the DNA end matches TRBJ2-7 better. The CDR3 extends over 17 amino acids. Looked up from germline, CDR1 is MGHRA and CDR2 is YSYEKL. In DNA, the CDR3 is TGCGCCAGCAGCGCGATCCGGGACAGGGGTAATTCCTACGAGCAGTACTTC. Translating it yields CASSAIRDRGNSYEQYF.

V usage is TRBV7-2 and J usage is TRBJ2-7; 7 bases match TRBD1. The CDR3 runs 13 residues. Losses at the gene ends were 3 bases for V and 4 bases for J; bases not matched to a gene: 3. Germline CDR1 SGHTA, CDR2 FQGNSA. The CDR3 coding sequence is TGTGCCAGCAGCTTCGGGACAGCGTACGAGCAGTACTTC. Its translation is CASSFGTAYEQYF.

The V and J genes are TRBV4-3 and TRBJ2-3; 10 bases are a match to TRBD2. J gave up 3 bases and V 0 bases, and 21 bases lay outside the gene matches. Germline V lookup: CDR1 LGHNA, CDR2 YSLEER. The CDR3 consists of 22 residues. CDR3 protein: CASSQDFNGLAGALLRTDTQYF. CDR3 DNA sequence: TGCGCCAGCAGCCAAGATTTCAACGGGCTAGCGGGAGCTTTGTTGAGGACAGATACGCAGTATTTT.

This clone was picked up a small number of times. The CDR3 reads CASRRKGTGVDEQYF. The CDR3 DNA reads as TGTGCCAGCAGACGTAAGGGGACAGGGGTGGACGAGCAGTACTTC. The chain is built from TRBV6-5 and TRBJ2-7, with 10 bases aligning to TRBD1. The germline V gene encodes CDR1 MNHEY and CDR2 SVGAGI. The junction had 10 bases not matched to a gene; V was cut back by 6 bases and J by 5 bases. CDR3 length: 15 amino acids.

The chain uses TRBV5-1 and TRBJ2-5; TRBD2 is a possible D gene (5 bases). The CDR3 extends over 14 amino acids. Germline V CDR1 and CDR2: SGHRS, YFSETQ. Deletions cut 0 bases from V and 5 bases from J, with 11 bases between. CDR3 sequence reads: CASSLDTGMETQYF. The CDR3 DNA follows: TGCGCCAGCAGCTTGGATACGGGGATGGAGACCCAGTACTTC.

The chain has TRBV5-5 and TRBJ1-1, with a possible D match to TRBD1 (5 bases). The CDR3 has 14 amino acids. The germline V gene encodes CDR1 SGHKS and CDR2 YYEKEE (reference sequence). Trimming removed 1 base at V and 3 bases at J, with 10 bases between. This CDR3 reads CASSLFQGYTEAFF. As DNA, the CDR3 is TGTGCCAGCAGCTTGTTCCAGGGTTACACTGAAGCTTTCTTT. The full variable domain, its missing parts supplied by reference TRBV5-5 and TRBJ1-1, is DAGVTQSPTHLIKTRGQQVTLRCSPISGHKSVSWYQQVLGQGPQFIFQYYEKEERGRGNFPDRFSARQFPNYSSELNVNALLLGDSALYLCASSLFQGYTEAFFGQGTRLTVV.